Listed below are T cell receptor beta chains from one sample, sequenced in a study of cytomegalovirus exposure and HLA in healthy donors. Generated by immunoSEQ multiplex PCR, the TCRdb table keeps only in-frame clones and is missing some. The profile shows about 130,000 clones, approximately 74% of them singletons. The sample consisted of PBMCs. These receptors came from a young man in good health and CMV-seropositive. Each CDR3 is given with its conserved first and last residue. Each record gives: clone size, D gene, V gene, J gene, CDR3 protein. The D gene is left open where the match is weak. A clone size is listed for some rows: how often the clone was seen (once, few, many), or a class if it is expanded.

size: NA; D: NA; V: TRBV19; J: TRBJ2-7; CDR3: CASSIGGSSYEQYF
size: NA; D: TRBD1; V: TRBV19; J: TRBJ1-6; CDR3: CASTMDRGRSPLHF
size: NA; D: TRBD2; V: TRBV7-9; J: TRBJ2-5; CDR3: CASSLASGGGRETQYF
size: NA; D: TRBD1; V: TRBV6-6; J: TRBJ1-1; CDR3: CASSYGTDTEAFF
size: once; D: NA; V: TRBV4-2; J: TRBJ1-5; CDR3: CASSRETVAPQHF
size: NA; D: TRBD1; V: TRBV4-3; J: TRBJ1-2; CDR3: CASSPLEGGRNYGYTF
size: NA; D: TRBD1; V: TRBV7-8; J: TRBJ2-1; CDR3: CASSLGTGDEQFF
size: NA; D: NA; V: TRBV6-1; J: TRBJ1-5; CDR3: CASSEGGTNQPQHF
size: NA; D: NA; V: TRBV7-9; J: TRBJ2-5; CDR3: CASSLLGGSHTETQYF
size: NA; D: TRBD1; V: TRBV10-3; J: TRBJ2-5; CDR3: CAISEDRGQYF
size: few; D: TRBD1; V: TRBV5-1; J: TRBJ1-1; CDR3: CASSSGQAGTEAFF
size: NA; D: TRBD1; V: TRBV5-6; J: TRBJ1-2; CDR3: CASSRGDRGAYGYTF
size: few; D: TRBD2; V: TRBV10-1; J: TRBJ2-1; CDR3: CASTTSGPLRGNYNEQFF
size: NA; D: NA; V: TRBV28; J: TRBJ1-5; CDR3: CASSSQGQPQHF
size: few; D: TRBD1; V: TRBV13; J: TRBJ2-7; CDR3: CASSPLGTGATYEQYF
size: NA; D: NA; V: TRBV4-2; J: TRBJ1-3; CDR3: CASSQDRDRSSGNTIYF
size: NA; D: TRBD1; V: TRBV6-6; J: TRBJ1-5; CDR3: CASSFTGVNQPQHF
size: NA; D: TRBD1; V: TRBV7-8; J: TRBJ1-2; CDR3: CASSFRDRAHGYTF
size: NA; D: NA; V: TRBV6-1; J: TRBJ1-4; CDR3: CASSEDWIEEKLFF
size: NA; D: NA; V: TRBV27; J: TRBJ1-2; CDR3: CASSLQGNYGYTF
size: NA; D: NA; V: TRBV30; J: TRBJ1-5; CDR3: CAWSPRAHQPQHF
size: NA; D: NA; V: TRBV7-2; J: TRBJ1-2; CDR3: CASSLASRNYGYTF
size: NA; D: TRBD1; V: TRBV7-9; J: TRBJ1-1; CDR3: CASSSQGAFAEAFF
size: once; D: NA; V: TRBV27; J: TRBJ1-2; CDR3: CASSLSPHSTSNGYTF
size: NA; D: TRBD1; V: TRBV18; J: TRBJ2-7; CDR3: CASSRDRDSYEQYF
size: NA; D: TRBD1; V: TRBV6-4; J: TRBJ2-3; CDR3: CASSDSRDRAGTTSTDTQYF
size: few; D: TRBD2; V: TRBV7-4; J: TRBJ2-2; CDR3: CASSLFEEREGLHTGELFF
size: NA; D: NA; V: TRBV11-2; J: TRBJ1-2; CDR3: CASRAGSHGYTF
size: NA; D: TRBD1; V: TRBV19; J: TRBJ2-2; CDR3: CASRPGQGRSGELFF
size: few; D: NA; V: TRBV10-1; J: TRBJ1-5; CDR3: CASSDGLAMAQHF
size: NA; D: NA; V: TRBV12-5; J: TRBJ2-1; CDR3: CASGLDRATEQFF
size: NA; D: TRBD2; V: TRBV7-2; J: TRBJ2-3; CDR3: CASSERAREAGGPLRVQYF
size: NA; D: TRBD2; V: TRBV28; J: TRBJ2-3; CDR3: CASSILGRGSTDTQYF
size: NA; D: TRBD2; V: TRBV6-1; J: TRBJ2-1; CDR3: CASRAGLAGGEQFF
size: NA; D: NA; V: TRBV6-1; J: TRBJ1-5; CDR3: CASSQGINSNQPQHF
size: NA; D: TRBD1; V: TRBV2; J: TRBJ2-7; CDR3: CASTVDRVVGFTYEQYF
size: few; D: NA; V: TRBV6-5; J: TRBJ1-6; CDR3: CASTDNSPLHF
size: NA; D: NA; V: TRBV28; J: TRBJ1-1; CDR3: CASIDQVRNTEAFF
size: NA; D: NA; V: TRBV28; J: TRBJ2-7; CDR3: CASSDSGEQYF
size: NA; D: NA; V: TRBV7-9; J: TRBJ2-7; CDR3: CASSSPRGSYEQYF
size: few; D: TRBD2; V: TRBV7-7; J: TRBJ2-7; CDR3: CASSFTLAGSYEQYF
size: once; D: TRBD2; V: TRBV9; J: TRBJ2-1; CDR3: CASSVSGIAYNEQFF
size: NA; D: TRBD2; V: TRBV27; J: TRBJ2-7; CDR3: CASSPSSGTKGYEQYF
size: NA; D: TRBD1; V: TRBV5-1; J: NA; CDR3: CASSLWTGEAYEQYF
size: NA; D: TRBD1; V: TRBV7-9; J: TRBJ2-2; CDR3: CASSLQGANTGELFF